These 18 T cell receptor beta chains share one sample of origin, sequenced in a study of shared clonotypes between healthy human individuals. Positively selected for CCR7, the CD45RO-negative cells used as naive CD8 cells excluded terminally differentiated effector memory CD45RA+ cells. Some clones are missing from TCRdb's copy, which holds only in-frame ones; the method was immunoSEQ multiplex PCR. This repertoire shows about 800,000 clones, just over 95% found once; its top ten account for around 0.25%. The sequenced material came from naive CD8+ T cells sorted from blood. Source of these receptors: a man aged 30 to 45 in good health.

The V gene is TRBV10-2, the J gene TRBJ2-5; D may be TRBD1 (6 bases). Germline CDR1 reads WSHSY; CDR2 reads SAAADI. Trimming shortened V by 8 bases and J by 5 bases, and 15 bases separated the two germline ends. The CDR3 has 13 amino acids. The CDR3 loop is CASLSGDGETQYF. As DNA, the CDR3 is TGCGCCAGCCTATCAGGGGATGGGGAGACCCAGTACTTC.

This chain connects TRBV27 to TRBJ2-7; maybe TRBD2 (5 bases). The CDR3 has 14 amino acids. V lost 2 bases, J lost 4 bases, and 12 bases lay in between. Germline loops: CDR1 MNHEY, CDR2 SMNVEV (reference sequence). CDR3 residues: CASSLGYREYEQYF. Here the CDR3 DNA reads TGTGCCAGCAGTTTAGGTTATCGGGAATACGAGCAGTACTTC.

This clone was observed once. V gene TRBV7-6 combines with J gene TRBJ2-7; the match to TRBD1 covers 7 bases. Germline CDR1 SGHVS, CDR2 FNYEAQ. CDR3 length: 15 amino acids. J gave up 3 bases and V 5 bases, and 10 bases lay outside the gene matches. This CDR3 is CASSLLTGVSYEQYF. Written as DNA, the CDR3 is TGTGCCAGCAGCCTACTCACAGGGGTCAGCTACGAGCAGTACTTC.

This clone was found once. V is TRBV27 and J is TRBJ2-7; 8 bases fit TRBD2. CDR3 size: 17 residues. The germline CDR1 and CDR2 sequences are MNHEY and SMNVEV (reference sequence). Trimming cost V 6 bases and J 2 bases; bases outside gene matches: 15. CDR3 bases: TGTGCCAGCAGCCATTTCATCGCGGGAGGCGTTCCCTACGAGCAGTACTTC. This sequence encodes CASSHFIAGGVPYEQYF.

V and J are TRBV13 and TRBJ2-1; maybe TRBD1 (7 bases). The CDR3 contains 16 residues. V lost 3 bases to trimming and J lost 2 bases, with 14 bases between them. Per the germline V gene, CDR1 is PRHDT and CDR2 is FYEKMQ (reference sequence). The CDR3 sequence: CASSFGGQGAYNEQFF. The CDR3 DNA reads TGTGCCAGCAGCTTCGGGGGCCAGGGGGCCTACAATGAGCAGTTCTTC. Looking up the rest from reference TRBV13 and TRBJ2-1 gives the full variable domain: AAGVIQSPRHLIKEKRETATLKCYPIPRHDTVYWYQQGPGQDPQFLISFYEKMQSDKGSIPDRFSAQQFSDYHSELNMSSLELGDSALYFCASSFGGQGAYNEQFFGPGTRLTVL.

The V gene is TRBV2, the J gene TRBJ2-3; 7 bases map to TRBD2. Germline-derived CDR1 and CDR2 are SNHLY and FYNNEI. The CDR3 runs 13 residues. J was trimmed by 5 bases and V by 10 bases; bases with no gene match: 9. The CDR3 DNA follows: TGTGCCATCCGGACCGGGAGGATAGATACGCAGTATTTT. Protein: CAIRTGRIDTQYF.

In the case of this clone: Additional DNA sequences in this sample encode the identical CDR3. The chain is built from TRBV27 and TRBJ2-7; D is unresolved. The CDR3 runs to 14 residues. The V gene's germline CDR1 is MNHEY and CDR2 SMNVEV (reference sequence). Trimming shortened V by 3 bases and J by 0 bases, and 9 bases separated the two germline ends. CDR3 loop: CASSFGRNSYEQYF. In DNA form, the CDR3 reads TGTGCCAGCAGTTTCGGGCGGAACTCCTACGAGCAGTACTTC.

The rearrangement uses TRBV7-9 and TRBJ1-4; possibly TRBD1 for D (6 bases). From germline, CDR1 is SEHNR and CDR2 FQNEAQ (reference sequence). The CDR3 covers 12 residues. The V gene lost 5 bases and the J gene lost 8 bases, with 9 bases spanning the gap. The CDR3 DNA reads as TGTGCCAGCAGCCAGGGGAGAGAAAAACTGTTTTTT. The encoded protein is CASSQGREKLFF.

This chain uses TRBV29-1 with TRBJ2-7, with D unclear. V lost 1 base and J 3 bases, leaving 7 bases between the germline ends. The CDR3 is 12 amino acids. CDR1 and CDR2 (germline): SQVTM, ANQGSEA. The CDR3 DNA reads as TGCAGCGTTGAAGGTACGGGCTACGAGCAGTACTTC. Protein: CSVEGTGYEQYF.

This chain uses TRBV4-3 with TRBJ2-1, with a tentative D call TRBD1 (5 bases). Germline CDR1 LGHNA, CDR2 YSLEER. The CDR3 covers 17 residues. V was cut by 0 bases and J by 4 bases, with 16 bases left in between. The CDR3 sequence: CASSQEGAFGTYNEQFF. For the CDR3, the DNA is TGCGCCAGCAGCCAAGAAGGGGCTTTTGGCACTTACAATGAGCAGTTCTTC.

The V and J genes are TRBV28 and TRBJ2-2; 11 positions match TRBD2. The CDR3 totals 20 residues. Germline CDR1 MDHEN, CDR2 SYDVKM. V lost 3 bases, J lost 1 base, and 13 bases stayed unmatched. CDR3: CASSLARVAGGPGNTGELFF. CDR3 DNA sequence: TGTGCCAGCAGTTTGGCCCGGGTAGCGGGAGGGCCAGGGAACACCGGGGAGCTGTTTTTT.

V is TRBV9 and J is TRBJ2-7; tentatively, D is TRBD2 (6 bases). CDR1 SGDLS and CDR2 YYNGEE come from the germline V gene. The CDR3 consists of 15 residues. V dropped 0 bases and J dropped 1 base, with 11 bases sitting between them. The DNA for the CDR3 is TGTGCCAGCAGCGTAGACGGGAGAGGTTCCTACGAGCAGTACTTC. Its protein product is CASSVDGRGSYEQYF.

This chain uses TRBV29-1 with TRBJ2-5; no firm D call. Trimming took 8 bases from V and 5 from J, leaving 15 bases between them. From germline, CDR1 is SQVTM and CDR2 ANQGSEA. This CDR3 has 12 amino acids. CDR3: CSSRRLTETQYF. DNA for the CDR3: TGCAGCTCACGGCGCCTTACGGAGACCCAGTACTTC.

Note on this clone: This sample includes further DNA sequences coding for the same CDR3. Here the CDR3 reads CASLGRSYEQYF. CDR3 DNA: TGTGCCAGCCTGGGAAGATCCTACGAGCAGTACTTC. The rearrangement links TRBV2 to TRBJ2-7, with unresolved D. Deletions cut 8 bases from V and 1 base from J, with 9 bases between. The CDR3 totals 12 residues. Germline-derived CDR1 and CDR2 are SNHLY and FYNNEI.

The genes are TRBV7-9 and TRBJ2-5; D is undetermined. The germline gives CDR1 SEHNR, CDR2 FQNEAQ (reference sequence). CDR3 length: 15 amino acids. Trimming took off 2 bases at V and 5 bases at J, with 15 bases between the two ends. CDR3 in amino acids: CASSLTPDAGETQYF. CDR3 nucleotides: TGTGCCAGCAGCTTAACACCGGACGCCGGGGAGACCCAGTACTTC.

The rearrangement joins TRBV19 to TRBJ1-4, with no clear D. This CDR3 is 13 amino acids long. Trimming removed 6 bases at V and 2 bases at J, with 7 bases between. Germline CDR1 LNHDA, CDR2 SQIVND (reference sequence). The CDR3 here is CASRDWTNEKLFF. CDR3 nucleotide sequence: TGTGCCAGTAGAGACTGGACTAATGAAAAACTGTTTTTT. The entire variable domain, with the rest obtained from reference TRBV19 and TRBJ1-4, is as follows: DGGITQSPKYLFRKEGQNVTLSCEQNLNHDAMYWYRQDPGQGLRLIYYSQIVNDFQKGDIAEGYSVSREKKESFPLTVTSAQKNPTAFYLCASRDWTNEKLFFGSGTQLSVL.

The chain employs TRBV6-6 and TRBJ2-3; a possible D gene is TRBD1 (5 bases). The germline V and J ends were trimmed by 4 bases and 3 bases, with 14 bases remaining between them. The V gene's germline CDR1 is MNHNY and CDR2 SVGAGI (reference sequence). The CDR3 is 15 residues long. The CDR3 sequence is CASSLGAATTDTQYF. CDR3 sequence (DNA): TGTGCCAGCAGTTTAGGGGCCGCGACTACAGATACGCAGTATTTT.

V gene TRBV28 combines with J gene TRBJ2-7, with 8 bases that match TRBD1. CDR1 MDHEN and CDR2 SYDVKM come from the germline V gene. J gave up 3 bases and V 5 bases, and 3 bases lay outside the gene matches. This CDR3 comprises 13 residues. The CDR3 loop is CASSQDRGYEQYF. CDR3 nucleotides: TGTGCCAGCAGTCAAGACAGGGGCTACGAGCAGTACTTC.